Shown below are 27 T cell receptor beta chains from a single sample sequenced in a study of T-cell memory formation after mild COVID-19. TCRdb reprocessed the 5' RACE reads via MiXCR and lists one record per CDR3 protein. The table has about 420,000 distinct CDR3 sequences, 23% seen once. Specimen: PBMCs or a T cell subset sorted from them (not recorded which). The receptor source for this set is an adult woman who had mild COVID-19 (a few samples of this study predate the infection). Cell type and time point are not known.

This clonotype has more than one count but fewer than ten. The genes are TRBV4-2 and TRBJ2-2; a possible D gene is TRBD2 (6 bases). V lost 4 bases and J 6 bases, leaving 21 bases between the germline ends. CDR1 and CDR2 from the germline V gene are LGHNA and YNFKEQ. The CDR3 extends over 17 amino acids. For the CDR3, the DNA is TGTGCCAGCAGCCGAACGGGAGAAGGGCAGTGGCCCGGGGAGCTGTTTTTT. Translating gives CASSRTGEGQWPGELFF.

This chain connects TRBV6-6 to TRBJ1-5; D call uncertain. The CDR3 consists of 14 residues. V was shortened by 5 bases and J by 0 bases, with 8 bases between the two germline ends. Germline V lookup: CDR1 MNHNY, CDR2 SVGAGI (reference sequence). CDR3 DNA sequence: TGTGCCAGCAGTCAGCTGTATAGCAATCAGCCCCAGCATTTT. It codes for CASSQLYSNQPQHF.

This chain links TRBV6-6 with TRBJ2-1; TRBD2 matches at 10 bases. This CDR3 has 15 residues. Germline CDR1 reads MNHNY; CDR2 reads SVGAGI (reference sequence). Trimming at V came to 2 bases and at J to 8 bases, leaving 6 bases not matched to a gene. The CDR3: CASSYEAGGPHEQFF. The CDR3 bases are TGTGCCAGCAGTTACGAAGCGGGAGGGCCGCATGAGCAGTTCTTC.

The chain carries TRBV10-3 and TRBJ2-1; 11 nucleotides agree with TRBD2. Germline CDR1 ENHRY, CDR2 SYGVKD. V lost 0 bases, J lost 6 bases, and 10 bases stayed unmatched. This CDR3 spans 18 amino acids. The CDR3 nucleotides are TGTGCCATCAGTGAGTCCCCGAATCTAGCGGGAGGTTTCAATGAGCAGTTCTTC. Encoded protein: CAISESPNLAGGFNEQFF.

The chain carries TRBV7-9 and TRBJ1-1; D might be TRBD1 (5 bases). Between the trimmed V and J ends, which lost 4 bases and 4 bases, there was a span of 19 bases. This CDR3 comprises 16 residues. Per the germline V gene, CDR1 is SEHNR and CDR2 is FQNEAQ (reference sequence). CDR3 amino acids: CASSSVVLGVGTEAFF. CDR3 DNA sequence: TGTGCCAGCAGCTCCGTTGTATTGGGGGTGGGCACTGAAGCTTTCTTT.

This chain connects TRBV3-1 to TRBJ1-2, with TRBD1 as a possible D gene (6 bases). This CDR3 has 14 amino acids. Looked up from germline, CDR1 is LGHDT and CDR2 is YNNKEL (reference sequence). Deletions cut 4 bases from V and 2 bases from J, with 11 bases between. The CDR3 DNA reads as TGTGCCAGCAGCCGACAGGCGGGCAACTATGGCTACACCTTC. Amino acid sequence: CASSRQAGNYGYTF.

The V and J genes are TRBV20-1 and TRBJ2-7; 8 bases fit TRBD2. Losses at the gene ends were 3 bases for V and 6 bases for J; bases not matched to a gene: 13. CDR3 length equals 15 residues. In germline, CDR1 is DFQATT, CDR2 SNEGSKA (reference sequence). The chain's CDR3 is CSARSLGVAGSEQYF. The CDR3 coding sequence is TGCAGTGCTAGGTCCCTCGGAGTAGCGGGAAGCGAGCAGTACTTC.

This clonotype has a handful of counts. The rearrangement joins TRBV6-6 to TRBJ2-3, with 11 bases lining up with TRBD1. Looked up from germline, CDR1 is MNHNY and CDR2 is SVGAGI (reference sequence). The CDR3 spans 18 residues. Trimming cost V 5 bases and J 0 bases; bases outside gene matches: 10. This chain's CDR3 is CASSTGQGASGSTDTQYF. The CDR3 DNA reads as TGTGCCAGCAGTACTGGACAGGGGGCTTCTGGGAGCACAGATACGCAGTATTTT.

The chain employs TRBV3-1 and TRBJ2-7; D is uncertain. The CDR3 consists of 14 residues. V was shortened by 4 bases and J by 4 bases, with 14 bases between the two germline ends. Germline CDR1 and CDR2: LGHDT and YNNKEL (reference sequence). This CDR3 reads CASSRRQSLYEQYF. The CDR3 bases are TGTGCCAGCAGCCGAAGGCAAAGTCTTTACGAGCAGTACTTC.

The sample holds many counts of this clonotype. The chain has TRBV4-2 and TRBJ1-3, with D hard to call. Germline V lookup: CDR1 LGHNA, CDR2 YNFKEQ. The V end was cut by 4 bases, the J end by 0 bases, with 16 bases between. The CDR3 spans 17 residues. The CDR3 region is CASSRNPDSGSGNTIYF. DNA for the CDR3: TGTGCCAGCAGCCGAAATCCGGACTCAGGCTCTGGAAACACCATATATTTT.

In this sample, this clonotype turned up many times. The genes are TRBV9 and TRBJ2-1; TRBD2 is a possible D gene (6 bases). The CDR3 runs to 16 residues. The V gene's germline CDR1 is SGDLS and CDR2 YYNGEE. Trimming shortened V by 1 base and J by 7 bases, and 18 bases separated the two germline ends. CDR3 nucleotides: TGTGCCAGCAGCGTAAGGCTAGCGCCCCTCAGGAATGAGCAGTTCTTC. Its translation is CASSVRLAPLRNEQFF.

The table lists this clonotype with a few counts. The J gene is TRBJ2-4, the V gene TRBV7-9; TRBD2 might be the D (5 bases). V was shortened by 2 bases and J by 1 base, with 6 bases between the two germline ends. The CDR3 length is 14 residues. Germline V gene data show CDR1 as SEHNR and CDR2 as FQNEAQ (reference sequence). CDR3: CASSLRGAKNIQYF. The CDR3 DNA sequence: TGTGCCAGCAGCTTAAGAGGGGCCAAAAACATTCAGTACTTC.

This clonotype was counted a few times. This chain uses TRBV4-3 with TRBJ1-3; the match to TRBD1 covers 8 bases. J gave up 0 bases and V 4 bases, and 2 bases lay outside the gene matches. CDR1 is LGHNA and CDR2 is YSLEER in the germline V gene. This CDR3 spans 15 amino acids. The CDR3 reads CASSRGTGSGNTIYF. The CDR3 nucleotides are TGCGCCAGCAGCCGCGGGACAGGCTCTGGAAACACCATATATTTT.

This clonotype came up a few times. The chain employs TRBV4-2 and TRBJ2-7; D ambiguous. V was shortened by 0 bases and J by 1 base, with 10 bases between the two germline ends. The CDR3 has 15 residues. Germline loops: CDR1 LGHNA, CDR2 YNFKEQ. CDR3 region: CASSQDLAGSYEQYF. In nucleotides, the CDR3 is TGTGCCAGCAGCCAAGATCTTGCCGGGTCCTACGAGCAGTACTTC.

This chain joins TRBV12-3 or TRBV12-4 and TRBJ1-4; tentative D call: TRBD1 (5 bases). The CDR3 runs to 13 residues. V was shortened by 6 bases and J by 5 bases, with 10 bases between the two germline ends. CDR3 sequence: CASSRDRNEKLFF. CDR3 DNA: TGTGCCAGCAGCCGTGACAGAAATGAAAAACTGTTTTTT.

The chain links TRBV12-3 or TRBV12-4 to TRBJ2-5, with 14 bases identical to TRBD2. The V and J ends lost 6 bases and 5 bases, in that order; junction bases with no gene match: 5. The CDR3 loop spans 15 amino acids. The CDR3 is CASRVGLAGGETQYF. CDR3 DNA sequence: TGTGCCAGCAGGGTAGGACTAGCGGGGGGCGAGACCCAGTACTTC.

The V and J genes are TRBV6-1 and TRBJ1-1, with unresolved D. CDR1 is MNHNS and CDR2 is SASEGT in the germline V gene. V lost 7 bases to trimming and J lost 6 bases, with 15 bases between them. This CDR3 has 13 residues. CDR3 residues: CASNDFVRPEAFF. CDR3 bases: TGTGCCAGCAACGACTTTGTGAGGCCTGAAGCTTTCTTT.

This clonotype was found once. The V call is TRBV24-1, the J call TRBJ2-2, with 10 bases lining up with TRBD2. V was pared by 3 bases and J by 0 bases, with 6 bases of the junction left unmatched. CDR1 and CDR2 from the germline V gene are KGHDR and SFDVKD. The CDR3 sequence is 18 residues long. As DNA, the CDR3 is TGTGCCACCAGTGATACCCTCACTAGCGGGGCGAACACCGGGGAGCTGTTTTTT. This gives the protein CATSDTLTSGANTGELFF.

The genes are TRBV5-1 and TRBJ2-5; the D is unclear. The V gene lost 0 bases and the J gene lost 2 bases, with 8 bases spanning the gap. Germline-derived CDR1 and CDR2 are SGHRS and YFSETQ. The CDR3 has 14 residues. Here the CDR3 reads CASSLAAYQETQYF. In DNA form, the CDR3 reads TGCGCCAGCAGCTTGGCCGCATATCAAGAGACCCAGTACTTC.

In its sample, this clonotype was seen a few times. The chain employs TRBV20-1 and TRBJ1-5, with 7 bases identical to TRBD1. The CDR3 is made up of 15 amino acids. CDR1 and CDR2 (germline): DFQATT, SNEGSKA (reference sequence). Trimming cost V 1 base and J 7 bases; bases outside gene matches: 10. CDR3 in amino acids: CSARVAGGMGQPQHF. The CDR3 DNA reads as TGCAGTGCTAGAGTCGCAGGGGGAATGGGACAGCCCCAGCATTTT.

This clonotype was seen at least ten times. V is TRBV5-1 and J is TRBJ2-2; a possible D gene is TRBD1 (6 bases). The V gene's germline CDR1 is SGHRS and CDR2 YFSETQ. The ends were cut back, 4 bases at V and 4 bases at J, with 11 bases in the middle. This CDR3 is 14 amino acids long. CDR3 region: CASSKGEFTGELFF. The CDR3 nucleotides are TGCGCCAGCAGCAAGGGGGAATTCACCGGGGAGCTGTTTTTT.

CDR3 nucleotide sequence: TGCGCCAGCAGCCAAGGCGTAATGAGGGGCGGACTTACCTTGAACACTGAAGCTTTCTTT. As protein: CASSQGVMRGGLTLNTEAFF. The chain uses TRBV4-1 and TRBJ1-1, with D perhaps matching TRBD1 (5 bases). V was clipped by 1 base and J by 0 bases, with 24 bases between them. This CDR3 has 20 amino acids. Germline V gene lookup returns CDR1 MGHRA and CDR2 YSYEKL.

The gene calls are TRBV9 and TRBJ2-7; TRBD2 might be the D (6 bases). Trimming cost V 0 bases and J 4 bases, with 8 bases left between them. From germline, CDR1 is SGDLS and CDR2 YYNGEE. The CDR3 has 13 amino acids. This CDR3 is CASSVDGGYEQYF. In DNA, the CDR3 is TGTGCCAGCAGCGTAGACGGGGGTTACGAGCAGTACTTC. Full variable domain (missing parts from reference TRBV9 and TRBJ2-7): DSGVTQTPKHLITATGQRVTLRCSPRSGDLSVYWYQQSLDQGLQFLIQYYNGEERAKGNILERFSAQQFPDLHSELNLSSLELGDSALYFCASSVDGGYEQYFGPGTRLTVT.

This clonotype was picked up a small number of times. V and J are TRBV5-1 and TRBJ2-3; D is tentatively TRBD1 or TRBD2 (5 bases each). V was cut by 1 base and J by 3 bases, with 12 bases left in between. Germline values: CDR1 SGHRS, CDR2 YFSETQ. This CDR3 is built from 15 residues. The CDR3 region has the DNA TGCGCCAGCAGCTTGACGGGACCGCCGACAGATACGCAGTATTTT. It encodes CASSLTGPPTDTQYF.

In DNA, the CDR3 is TGTGCCAGCAGTGACGGGACCCGGGGAGGTTACAATGAGCAGTTCTTC. Translation gives CASSDGTRGGYNEQFF. This chain connects TRBV25-1 to TRBJ2-1, with TRBD2 as a possible D gene (6 bases). Trimming shortened V by 3 bases and J by 4 bases, and 16 bases separated the two germline ends. The CDR3 is 16 amino acids. Germline V CDR1 and CDR2: MGHDK, SYGVNS.

This clonotype has a handful of counts. The V and J genes are TRBV18 and TRBJ2-1; D uncertain. Trimming took off 2 bases at V and 10 bases at J, with 6 bases between the two ends. The CDR3 has 11 residues. Germline CDR1 KGHSH, CDR2 LQKENI. Written as DNA, the CDR3 is TGTGCCAGCTCACCAGGAAGGGAGCAGTTCTTC. This gives the protein CASSPGREQFF.

The V call is TRBV6-2 or TRBV6-3, the J call TRBJ2-7, with TRBD2 matching 7 bases. The CDR3 runs to 15 residues. V gave up 2 bases and J gave up 1 base; unmatched junction bases: 5. The germline V gene has CDR1 MNHEY and CDR2 SVGEGT. In DNA form, the CDR3 reads TGTGCCAGCAGTTACCAGGGACTAACTTCCTACGAGCAGTACTTC. This codes for CASSYQGLTSYEQYF.